Each of the 8 T cell receptor beta chains below was sequenced from the same sample in a study of cytomegalovirus exposure and HLA in healthy donors. With 60 Vbeta and 13 Jbeta primers, the PCR was carried out. Sequencing was performed with immunoSEQ multiplex PCR; in TCRdb, only in-frame clones are kept and a portion is missing. The data contain more than 150,000 clones, 80% to 85% of them seen just once; the ten biggest clones take up more than 1.5%. Specimen: PBMCs. These TCRs come from a woman aged 18-30 years in good health and CMV-seronegative.

The rearrangement links TRBV5-1 to TRBJ1-2; 8 bases agree with TRBD1. Germline V lookup: CDR1 SGHRS, CDR2 YFSETQ. V lost 3 bases, J lost 3 bases, and 10 bases stayed unmatched. The CDR3 contains 16 residues. The DNA for the CDR3 is TGCGCCAGCAGCTCAGGGGGCGCGAATATTGACTATGGCTACACCTTC. Translating it yields CASSSGGANIDYGYTF.

The genes are TRBV9 and TRBJ1-4; possibly TRBD1 for D (5 bases). CDR1 is SGDLS and CDR2 is YYNGEE in the germline V gene. V was clipped by 7 bases and J by 3 bases, with 10 bases between them. The CDR3 spans 13 residues. The CDR3 protein is CASGREPNEKLFF. CDR3 nucleotides: TGTGCCAGCGGCAGGGAACCTAATGAAAAACTGTTTTTT.

This chain uses TRBV29-1 with TRBJ1-2; the match to TRBD1 covers 11 bases. V lost 5 bases and J lost 4; bases outside the gene matches: 9. From germline, CDR1 is SQVTM and CDR2 ANQGSEA. CDR3 length equals 15 residues. The CDR3 spells CSVLGGTGGIYGYTF. Written as DNA, the CDR3 is TGCAGCGTTCTCGGAGGGACAGGGGGAATCTATGGCTACACCTTC.

The V call is TRBV19, the J call TRBJ1-5; D possibly corresponds to TRBD1 (6 bases). CDR1 is LNHDA and CDR2 is SQIVND in the germline V gene (reference sequence). This CDR3 contains 16 residues. V was pared by 4 bases and J by 5 bases, with 18 bases between. In DNA, the CDR3 is TGTGCCAGTAGTACTAGAGGACAGCTCCTTTATCAGCCCCAGCATTTT. This translates into CASSTRGQLLYQPQHF.

This sequence joins TRBV20-1 and TRBJ2-5, with D maybe TRBD1 (6 bases). Judging by the DNA end, TRBJ2-7 fits better; the J call may be wrong. The CDR3 spans 11 residues. CDR1 is DFQATT and CDR2 is SNEGSKA in the germline V gene (reference sequence). CDR3 loop: CSAPGAYEQYF. In nucleotides, the CDR3 is TGCAGTGCGCCAGGGGCCTACGAGCAGTACTTC.

This rearrangement joins TRBV6-1 to TRBJ1-5, with D perhaps TRBD1 (6 bases). Germline V lookup: CDR1 MNHNS, CDR2 SASEGT. The CDR3 is 18 residues long. Trimming cost V 2 bases and J 3 bases, with 20 bases left between them. The CDR3 sequence: CASSEYWVVSGVNQPQHF. The CDR3 DNA sequence: TGTGCCAGCAGTGAATATTGGGTTGTTTCAGGGGTCAATCAGCCCCAGCATTTT.

The genes are TRBV30 and TRBJ1-2, with D possibly TRBD1 on 6 matching bases. This CDR3 comprises 11 residues. Trimming removed 6 bases from V and 5 bases from J, with 10 bases in between. The germline V gene has CDR1 GTSNPN and CDR2 SVGIG (reference sequence). CDR3 nucleotides: TGTGCCTGCTCGACAGGTTATGGCTACACCTTC. It codes for CACSTGYGYTF. Variable domain in full (rest from reference TRBV30 and TRBJ1-2): SQTIHQWPATLVQPVGSPLSLECTVEGTSNPNLYWYRQAAGRGLQLLFYSVGIGQISSEVPQNLSASRPQDRQFILSSKKLLLSDSGFYLCACSTGYGYTFGSGTRLTVV.

The gene calls are TRBV28 and TRBJ2-5, with TRBD2 matching over 9 bases. V lost 5 bases and J lost 2; bases outside the gene matches: 3. In germline, CDR1 is MDHEN, CDR2 SYDVKM. This CDR3 is built from 14 residues. The CDR3 DNA sequence: TGTGCCAGCAGTGGCCTAGCGGGACAAGAGACCCAGTACTTC. Amino acid sequence: CASSGLAGQETQYF. Together with reference TRBV28 and TRBJ2-5, the CDR3 gives the full variable domain: DVKVTQSSRYLVKRTGEKVFLECVQDMDHENMFWYRQDPGLGLRLIYFSYDVKMKEKGDIPEGYSVSREKKERFSLILESASTNQTSMYLCASSGLAGQETQYFGPGTRLLVL.